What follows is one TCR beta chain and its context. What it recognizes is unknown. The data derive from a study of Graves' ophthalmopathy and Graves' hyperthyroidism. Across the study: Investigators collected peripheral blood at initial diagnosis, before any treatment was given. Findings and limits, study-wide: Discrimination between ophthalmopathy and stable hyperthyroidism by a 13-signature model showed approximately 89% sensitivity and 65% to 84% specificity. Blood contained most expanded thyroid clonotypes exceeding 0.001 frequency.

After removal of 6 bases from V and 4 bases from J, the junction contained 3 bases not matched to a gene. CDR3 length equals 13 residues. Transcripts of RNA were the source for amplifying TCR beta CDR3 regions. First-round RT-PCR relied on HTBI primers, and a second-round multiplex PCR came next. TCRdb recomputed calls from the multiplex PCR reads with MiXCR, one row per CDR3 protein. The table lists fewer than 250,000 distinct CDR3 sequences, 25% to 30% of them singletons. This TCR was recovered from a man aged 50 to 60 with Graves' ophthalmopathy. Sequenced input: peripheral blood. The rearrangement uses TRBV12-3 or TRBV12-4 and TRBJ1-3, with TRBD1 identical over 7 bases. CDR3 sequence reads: CASSTGDGNTIYF. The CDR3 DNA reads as TGTGCCAGCAGCACAGGGGACGGAAACACCATATATTTT.